The clone carrying this T cell receptor (beta chain) is a singleton in its sample. This specimen belongs to a study of blood T cell repertoires in COVID-19. Overall study: Acute-phase and convalescent COVID-19 samples originated in the United States, Italy and Spain. The cDNA or gDNA used as material had been derived from T cells, B-cell-depleted T cells, or PBMCs.

Between the trimmed V and J ends, which lost 0 bases and 4 bases, there was a span of 21 bases. This CDR3 region has 18 residues. Germline V gene lookup returns CDR1 SGHNT and CDR2 YENEEA. In the authors' workflow: From reference gene primer amplification, estimates of nucleated cell counts were derived. Libraries were prepared by immunoSEQ multiplex PCR; TCRdb keeps only in-frame clonotypes and omits some of them. Clone size and V and J calls were adopted from that table, with D and trimming inferred from the DNA. Of under 250,000 clones listed, around 90% are singletons. The sequencing input was peripheral blood. The chain employs TRBV11-3 and TRBJ1-2; D not certain. The clonotype was recovered from a woman in her seventies with active or convalescent COVID-19. The CDR3 sequence is CASSLDHGVLAVGYGYTF. The CDR3 coding sequence is TGTGCCAGCAGCTTAGATCATGGGGTATTAGCGGTCGGCTATGGCTACACCTTC.